The T cell receptor (beta chain) under discussion was sequenced for a study of T cell responses to AZD1222 COVID-19 vaccine. Both about-4-week and about-12-week second-dose recipients were combined. Profiling relied on immunoSEQ multiplex PCR, and the TCRdb table lists in-frame clones only, not all of them. The table has roughly 95,000 clones, roughly nine tenths seen once. General study points: CD4 TCRs linked to vaccination spanned spike, dominating at 160-218 and 743-854. Just five or six AZD1222 recipients were seropositive at baseline.

V shed 5 bases, J shed 6 bases, and the junction held 12 bases outside the gene matches. The CDR3 has 15 amino acids. Germline CDR1 is SGDLS and CDR2 is YYNGEE. Comment on this clone: What it binds is not known.

The origin of this receptor is an adult who received the AZD1222 COVID-19 vaccine. The input for sequencing was peripheral blood, taken 28 days after the second AZD1222 dose. The chain uses TRBV9 and TRBJ1-2; 8 nucleotides line up with TRBD1. This CDR3 reads CASRPGDRGWDGYTF. Written as DNA, the CDR3 is TGTGCCAGCAGACCTGGAGACAGGGGATGGGATGGCTACACCTTC. The variable domain in full, with the rest retrieved from reference TRBV9 and TRBJ1-2, is DSGVTQTPKHLITATGQRVTLRCSPRSGDLSVYWYQQSLDQGLQFLIQYYNGEERAKGNILERFSAQQFPDLHSELNLSSLELGDSALYFCASRPGDRGWDGYTFGSGTRLTVV.